The 21 T cell receptor beta chains below were found in one sample sequenced in a study of T cells after yellow fever vaccination. MiXCR, applied by TCRdb to the 5' RACE reads, yields one record per CDR3 protein. The sample shows some 250,000 distinct CDR3 sequences, 3.6% of them seen only once. Sequenced material: PBMCs, taken 15 days after the yellow fever booster vaccination. The receptors shown here come from a man in his late teens or twenties who received the YFV17D yellow fever vaccine.

In this sample, this clonotype turned up many times. CDR3 DNA: TGCAGTGCAACGACAGGCCTTATGAACACTGAAGCTTTCTTT. The encoded protein is CSATTGLMNTEAFF. V usage is TRBV20-1 and J usage is TRBJ1-1; weak D call: TRBD1 (6 bases). The germline V and J ends were trimmed by 6 bases and 0 bases, with 14 bases remaining between them. CDR1 and CDR2 (germline): DFQATT, SNEGSKA (reference sequence). The CDR3 has 14 residues.

This clonotype came up many times. V gene TRBV12-3 or TRBV12-4 combines with J gene TRBJ2-2; D ambiguous. This CDR3 is 12 amino acids long. V lost 3 bases to trimming and J lost 7 bases, with 6 bases between them. The CDR3 sequence: CASSFVSGELFF. The DNA of the CDR3 is TGTGCCAGCAGTTTTGTTAGCGGGGAGCTGTTTTTT.

This clonotype has a count of ten or more. The V call is TRBV7-8, the J call TRBJ2-7; D is possibly TRBD1 (6 bases). Germline V gene lookup returns CDR1 SGHVS and CDR2 FQNEAQ. V lost 6 bases to trimming and J lost 6 bases, with 15 bases between them. The CDR3 contains 13 residues. Here the CDR3 DNA reads TGTGCCAGCAGGTCTCGACTACAGGGCGAGCAGTACGTC. It specifies CASRSRLQGEQYV.

This clonotype was counted at least ten times. The gene calls are TRBV20-1 and TRBJ2-1; perhaps TRBD1 as D (6 bases). The CDR3 totals 12 residues. V was clipped by 7 bases and J by 6 bases, with 13 bases between them. CDR1 is DFQATT, CDR2 SNEGSKA, per germline (reference sequence). CDR3 nucleotide sequence: TGCAGTGAACAGGGTAGAAGCAATGAGCAGTTCTTC. As protein: CSEQGRSNEQFF.

This clonotype was counted many times. The J gene is TRBJ2-2, the V gene TRBV5-1; possible D gene TRBD1, 6 bases. The CDR3 is 15 residues long. The ends were cut back, 4 bases at V and 6 bases at J, with 16 bases in the middle. Germline V gene lookup returns CDR1 SGHRS and CDR2 YFSETQ. The CDR3 sequence is CASSVLDSFSGELFF. As DNA, the CDR3 is TGCGCCAGCAGCGTATTGGACAGTTTCTCCGGGGAGCTGTTTTTT.

This clonotype came up many times. This chain links TRBV4-3 with TRBJ1-1, with TRBD1 identical over 11 bases. V was clipped by 4 bases and J by 0 bases; unmatched bases: 4. Germline V gene sequence: CDR1 LGHNA, CDR2 YSLEER. The CDR3 spans 16 residues. The CDR3 reads CASSLGTGGMNTEAFF. The CDR3 coding sequence is TGCGCCAGCAGCCTAGGGACAGGGGGTATGAACACTGAAGCTTTCTTT.

The sample holds many counts of this clonotype. The CDR3 DNA is TGCAGTGCTAGAGACAGTATTAATGAAAAACTGTTTTTT. This sequence encodes CSARDSINEKLFF. The rearrangement links TRBV20-1 to TRBJ1-4; D ambiguous. Trimming removed 0 bases at V and 4 bases at J, with 6 bases between. The CDR3 contains 13 residues. CDR1 is DFQATT, CDR2 SNEGSKA, per germline (reference sequence).

This clonotype was counted at least ten times. The rearrangement links TRBV18 to TRBJ2-4, with 9 bases identical to TRBD1. With V trimmed by 4 bases and J by 7 bases, 8 bases remained unmatched. This CDR3 spans 15 amino acids. Germline-derived CDR1 and CDR2 are KGHSH and LQKENI. The CDR3 protein is CASSLGQGVLNIQYF. CDR3 sequence (DNA): TGTGCCAGCTCACTGGGACAGGGAGTTTTGAACATTCAGTACTTC.

This clonotype was recorded a few times. CDR3 in amino acids: CATLRQGGSYNSPLHF. The CDR3 DNA sequence: TGTGCCACCCTTCGACAGGGAGGGTCCTATAATTCACCCCTCCACTTT. The genes are TRBV24-1 and TRBJ1-6, with 7 bases fitting TRBD1. This CDR3 has 16 amino acids. The germline CDR1 and CDR2 sequences are KGHDR and SFDVKD. V lost 9 bases to trimming and J lost 1 base; unmatched junction nucleotides: 8.

This clonotype has a count of ten or more. The chain is built from TRBV29-1 and TRBJ2-1; 10 bases agree with TRBD1. Germline V gene lookup returns CDR1 SQVTM and CDR2 ANQGSEA. The J segment lost 1 base and the V segment lost 1 base, leaving 4 bases of the junction unmatched. The CDR3 is made up of 16 amino acids. As DNA, the CDR3 is TGCAGCGTTGAAGCCGGGACAGGGGATTCCTACAATGAGCAGTTCTTC. Translated: CSVEAGTGDSYNEQFF.

The table lists this clonotype with many counts. This chain connects TRBV7-2 to TRBJ1-3, with 12 bases lining up with TRBD1. Germline-derived CDR1 and CDR2 are SGHTA and FQGNSA. V was clipped by 4 bases and J by 2 bases; unmatched bases: 6. This CDR3 contains 17 residues. The CDR3 reads CASSSPGQGATGNTIYF. The CDR3 DNA reads as TGTGCCAGCAGCTCCCCGGGACAGGGGGCGACTGGAAACACCATATATTTT.

This clonotype was seen many times. This chain connects TRBV7-2 to TRBJ2-2; D is ambiguous. The V gene's germline CDR1 is SGHTA and CDR2 FQGNSA. CDR3 length: 14 amino acids. The ends were cut back, 8 bases at V and 6 bases at J, with 16 bases in the middle. This CDR3 reads CASRPARVAGELFF. As DNA, the CDR3 is TGTGCCAGCCGCCCCGCTAGGGTGGCCGGGGAGCTGTTTTTT.

The sample holds many counts of this clonotype. J is TRBJ2-4 and V is TRBV29-1, with no clear D. V lost 3 bases, J lost 3 bases, and 9 bases lay in between. Germline CDR1 and CDR2: SQVTM and ANQGSEA. CDR3 length equals 13 residues. The CDR3 here is CSVEGLVKNIQYF. CDR3 coding DNA: TGCAGCGTTGAGGGCCTTGTCAAAAACATTCAGTACTTC.

The sample holds many counts of this clonotype. The V call is TRBV20-1, the J call TRBJ2-1, with D perhaps TRBD1 or TRBD2 (7 bases each). The V gene lost 5 bases and the J gene lost 6 bases, with 14 bases spanning the gap. This CDR3 spans 13 amino acids. Germline-derived CDR1 and CDR2 are DFQATT and SNEGSKA (reference sequence). This CDR3 reads CSAPRRGGNEQFF. The CDR3 DNA is TGCAGTGCTCCTCGCAGGGGGGGCAATGAGCAGTTCTTC.

V gene TRBV10-1 combines with J gene TRBJ2-7; possibly TRBD1 for D (6 bases). CDR3 length: 14 residues. The germline V gene has CDR1 WNHNN and CDR2 SYGVQD (reference sequence). V was shortened by 6 bases and J by 3 bases, with 15 bases between the two germline ends. This CDR3 is CASRVRDNHYEQYV. Written as DNA, the CDR3 is TGCGCCAGCAGGGTCCGGGACAACCACTACGAGCAGTACGTC.

At least ten counts were recorded for this clonotype. The rearrangement uses TRBV12-3 or TRBV12-4 and TRBJ2-1; D is unclear. Trimming removed 2 bases from V and 8 bases from J, with 1 base in between. The CDR3 runs 10 residues. The CDR3 is CASSLYEQFF. DNA for the CDR3: TGTGCCAGCAGTTTATATGAGCAGTTCTTC.

This clonotype was seen many times. Written as DNA, the CDR3 is TGTGCCAGCAGCCCCTCGACAGGGAAGAACACTGAAGCTTTCTTT. Encoded protein: CASSPSTGKNTEAFF. The chain is built from TRBV11-2 and TRBJ1-1, with 7 bases that match TRBD1. The germline CDR1 and CDR2 sequences are SGHAT and FQNNGV. The junction had 7 bases not matched to a gene; V was cut back by 5 bases and J by 1 base. CDR3 length equals 15 residues.

At least ten counts were recorded for this clonotype. This chain uses TRBV20-1 with TRBJ1-5, with D hard to call. Germline V gene data show CDR1 as DFQATT and CDR2 as SNEGSKA (reference sequence). This CDR3 spans 13 amino acids. V was clipped by 6 bases and J by 7 bases, with 16 bases between them. DNA of the CDR3: TGCAGTGCCCTCGACATGGCGGACCAGCCCCAGCATTTT. Its protein is CSALDMADQPQHF.

This clonotype was seen many times. This chain links TRBV6-5 with TRBJ2-5; D gene unclear. The CDR3 loop spans 16 amino acids. V was shortened by 2 bases and J by 1 base, with 14 bases between the two germline ends. CDR1 is MNHEY and CDR2 is SVGAGI in the germline V gene. The CDR3 DNA sequence: TGTGCCAGCAGTTACGGAGACTCACTACTCCAAGAGACCCAGTACTTC. Protein sequence: CASSYGDSLLQETQYF.

This clonotype was seen repeatedly, ten times or more. The rearrangement joins TRBV9 to TRBJ1-2; D ambiguous. V was cut by 4 bases and J by 0 bases, with 13 bases left in between. Germline V gene lookup returns CDR1 SGDLS and CDR2 YYNGEE. There are 15 residues in the CDR3. In DNA form, the CDR3 reads TGTGCCAGCAGCCCCCCGGGTCCGACTAACTATGGCTACACCTTC. This sequence encodes CASSPPGPTNYGYTF. The variable domain in full, completed from reference TRBV9 and TRBJ1-2, reads DSGVTQTPKHLITATGQRVTLRCSPRSGDLSVYWYQQSLDQGLQFLIQYYNGEERAKGNILERFSAQQFPDLHSELNLSSLELGDSALYFCASSPPGPTNYGYTFGSGTRLTVV.

This clonotype was seen many times. The CDR3 loop is CASSLLAGDTYEQYF. CDR3 in DNA: TGCGCCAGCAGCTTGCTCGCAGGGGATACCTACGAGCAGTACTTC. The chain carries TRBV5-1 and TRBJ2-7, with TRBD1 as a possible D gene (6 bases). V was pared by 1 base and J by 2 bases, with 13 bases between. CDR3 length equals 15 residues. Germline CDR1 is SGHRS and CDR2 is YFSETQ.